This TCR beta chain was identified in a study of blood T cell repertoires in COVID-19. Study background: Acute and convalescent COVID-19 samples came from the United States, Italy and Spain. Sample material is recorded as cDNA or gDNA derived from T cells, B-cell-depleted T cells, or PBMCs.

Source study methods: By means of reference gene primer amplification, nucleated cell counts were estimated. Profiling relied on immunoSEQ multiplex PCR, and the TCRdb table lists in-frame clones only, not all of them. V, J and clone size are those of that table, while D and trimming were read from the DNA. Of some 120,000 clones in the sample, roughly 85% were seen once. Germline CDR1 and CDR2: MGHRA and YSYEKL. This CDR3 contains 16 residues. Trimming pared 5 bases from V and 8 bases from J, leaving 21 bases between. Input material: peripheral blood. The genes are TRBV4-1 and TRBJ1-4; unclear D gene. This TCR was sampled from a woman of 80 years or more with acute or convalescent COVID-19. The CDR3 loop is CASSSLTSSLGEKLFF. In DNA, the CDR3 is TGCGCCAGCAGCTCTTTGACGTCTTCGCTCGGGGAAAAACTGTTTTTT.